The rows below give T cell receptor beta chains drawn from one sample of a study of blood T cell repertoires in COVID-19. Profiling relied on immunoSEQ multiplex PCR, and the TCRdb table lists in-frame clones only, not all of them. The sample has roughly 200,000 clones, around nine tenths seen once. Sequencing was performed on peripheral blood. These receptors were taken from a man in his forties with acute or convalescent COVID-19. The CDR3 runs from the conserved cysteine through the conserved F or W. A D gene is named only where the DNA matches it firmly. Rows may omit the clone size; those that give it use once, few, many or a size class.

d_gene	v_gene	abundance	j_gene	CDR3nt	CDR3aa
TRBD1	TRBV5-1	.	TRBJ2-5	TGCGCCAGCAGCTCGGACAGGGCAGCGACCCAGTACTTC	CASSSDRAATQYF
TRBD2	TRBV2	.	TRBJ2-5	TGTGCCAGCAGGCGGGGGGGCCGACGCGAGACCCAGTACTTC	CASRRGGRRETQYF
TRBD2	TRBV11-2	.	TRBJ2-1	TGTGCCAGCAGCCTCCCATTAGCGGGGGGACTCTACAATGAGCAGTTCTTC	CASSLPLAGGLYNEQFF
TRBD2	TRBV9	.	TRBJ2-7	TGTGCCAGCAGCGTAGGGACTAGCGGTGCCCGGGCCTACGAGCAGTACTTC	CASSVGTSGARAYEQYF
.	TRBV3-1/TRBV3-2	.	TRBJ2-5	TGTGCCAGCAGCCAGGGGGGGGCCCTAGGCGAAGAGACCCAGTACTTC	CASSQGGALGEETQYF
.	TRBV19	.	TRBJ2-1	TGTGCCAGTAGTATAGATCACCGCAGGGTGAATGAGCAGTTCTTC	CASSIDHRRVNEQFF
.	TRBV10-3	.	TRBJ2-7	TGTGCCATCCGCGGGGAGAGCTACGAGCAGTACTTC	CAIRGESYEQYF
.	TRBV3-1/TRBV3-2	.	TRBJ1-4	TGTGCCAGCAGCCAAGATGGCAGGGGCATGATGTTTTTT	CASSQDGRGMMFF
.	TRBV2	.	TRBJ2-5	TGTGCCAGCAAGATACCGGGTCAAGAGACCCAGTACTTC	CASKIPGQETQYF
TRBD1	TRBV2	.	TRBJ1-6	TGTGCCAGCCGGTGGGACAGGGATAATTCACCCCTCCACTTT	CASRWDRDNSPLHF
.	TRBV5-1	.	TRBJ2-7	TGCGCCAGCAGCTTGTGGGGGCCGGTTACCTACGAGCAGTACTTC	CASSLWGPVTYEQYF
.	TRBV10-2	.	TRBJ2-5	TGCGCCAGCAGGCCCGGAGGGCCCCAAGAGACCCAGTACTTC	CASRPGGPQETQYF
.	TRBV24-1	.	TRBJ1-6	TGTGCCACCAGTGATATTAGCTCCTATAATTCACCCCTCCACTTT	CATSDISSYNSPLHF
TRBD1	TRBV27	few	TRBJ1-5	TGTGCCAGCAGTTTATCGACAGGGTTCAATCAGCCCCAGCATTTT	CASSLSTGFNQPQHF
.	TRBV19	.	TRBJ1-2	TGTGCCAGTATCGGGGGGGCGACTAACTATGGCTACACCTTC	CASIGGATNYGYTF
TRBD2	TRBV19	.	TRBJ2-1	TGTGCCAGTAGTATGAGCGGGGGGGCGTCTATTGAGCAGTTCTTC	CASSMSGGASIEQFF
.	TRBV4-1	.	TRBJ2-5	TGCGCCAGCAGCCAAGATCGGCCGGGAGCGTACCAAGAGACCCAGTACTTC	CASSQDRPGAYQETQYF
.	TRBV7-9	.	TRBJ1-2	TGTGCCAGCAGCTTTTCAGGGGATGGCTACACCTTC	CASSFSGDGYTF
.	TRBV11-2	.	TRBJ2-3	TGTGCCAGCAGCTTAGTGGTTAGTCAAACAGATACGCAGTATTTT	CASSLVVSQTDTQYF
.	TRBV2	.	TRBJ1-1	TGTGCCAGCAGTGATCACAGGACACCGAACACTGAAGCTTTCTTT	CASSDHRTPNTEAFF
TRBD1	TRBV5-4	.	TRBJ2-6	TGTGCCAGCGGGACAGGGGGCTCTGGGGCCAACGTCCTGACTTTC	CASGTGGSGANVLTF
.	TRBV7-2	.	TRBJ1-2	TGTGCCAGCAGACCCGACAGGCGAAGCTATGGCTACACCTTC	CASRPDRRSYGYTF
TRBD1	TRBV9	.	TRBJ2-3	TGTGCCAGCAGCGGCTCGCAGGGGGCGAGTACAGATACGCAGTATTTT	CASSGSQGASTDTQYF
TRBD1	TRBV11-2	once	TRBJ2-7	TGTGCCAGCAGCCGATTGACAGGGAGCTCCTACGAGCAGTACTTC	CASSRLTGSSYEQYF
.	TRBV11-2	.	TRBJ1-1	TGTGCCAGCAGAGGGGGAATGGTGAACACTGAAGCTTTCTTT	CASRGGMVNTEAFF
TRBD2	TRBV5-1	.	TRBJ2-7	TGCGCCAGCAGCTTGGCCTTGGGACTAGCGATCTACGAGCAGTACTTC	CASSLALGLAIYEQYF
TRBD2	TRBV4-2	.	TRBJ2-5	TGTGCCAGCAGCCAAGAGACTAGCGGGGGGGCAGTGACCCAGTACTTC	CASSQETSGGAVTQYF
TRBD2	TRBV5-1	.	TRBJ2-3	TGCGCCAGCAGCTTCGAGCGGGGCCTAGATCCGCAGTATTTT	CASSFERGLDPQYF
.	TRBV28	.	TRBJ2-1	TGTGCCAGCAGTTCCAGCTCCTACAATGAGCAGTTCTTC	CASSSSSYNEQFF
TRBD1	TRBV5-8	.	TRBJ1-1	TGTGCCAGCAGCTTTGGGGACAGGGGACCGAACACTGAAGCTTTCTTT	CASSFGDRGPNTEAFF
TRBD1	TRBV7-6	.	TRBJ2-7	TGTGCCAGCAGCTACGGGACAGTCACCTACGAGCAGTACTTC	CASSYGTVTYEQYF
.	TRBV2	.	TRBJ2-6	TGTGCCAGCTCCTTGGCAGGTTCAGGGGCCAACGTCCTGACTTTC	CASSLAGSGANVLTF
.	TRBV10-1	.	TRBJ2-5	TGCGCCAGCAGTGAGAATTTTGTCCCGGAGACCCAGTACTTC	CASSENFVPETQYF
.	TRBV11-2	.	TRBJ2-7	TGTGCCAGCAGCCCCCCGGGACAATACGCCGAGCAGTACTTC	CASSPPGQYAEQYF
TRBD2	TRBV20-1	.	TRBJ2-7	TGCAGTGCTAGTGGGCAGATACTAGCGGGGGGGTCCCACGAGCAGTACTTC	CSASGQILAGGSHEQYF